The sequence of this T cell receptor (beta chain) was determined in a study of tumor and adjacent non-tumor tissue in lung cancer. This sample's RNA came from whole unsorted tissue. Notes on this clonotype: At one end, the junction sequence differs from germline, possibly due to a read error.

This CDR3 contains 12 residues. Germline lookup yields CDR1 SQVTM and CDR2 ANQGSEA. TCRbeta libraries were built with three rounds of nested PCR, modified from ARM-PCR. TCRdb re-derived calls from the multiplex PCR reads in MiXCR, one entry per CDR3 protein. The sample shows over 85,000 distinct CDR3 sequences, around 82% of them seen only once. This receptor was taken from a man in his 70s with non-small cell lung cancer. The J gene is TRBJ1-1, the V gene TRBV29-1; D is ambiguous. The sequenced material came from lung tumor tissue. CDR3 in amino acids: CNVVAKRPEAFF. DNA for the CDR3: TGCAACGTTGTGGCGAAAAGGCCTGAAGCTTTCTTT.